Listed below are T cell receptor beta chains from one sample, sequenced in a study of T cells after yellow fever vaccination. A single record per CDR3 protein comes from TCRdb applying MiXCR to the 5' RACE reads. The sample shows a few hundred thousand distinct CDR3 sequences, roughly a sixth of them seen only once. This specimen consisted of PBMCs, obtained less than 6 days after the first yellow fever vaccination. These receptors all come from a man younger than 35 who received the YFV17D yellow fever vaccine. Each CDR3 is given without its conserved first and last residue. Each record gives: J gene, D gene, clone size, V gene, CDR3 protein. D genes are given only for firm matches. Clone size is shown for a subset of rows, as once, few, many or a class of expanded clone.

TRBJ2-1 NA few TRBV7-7 ASSLVPGVNEQF
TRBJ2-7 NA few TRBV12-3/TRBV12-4 ASSHQGRGEQY
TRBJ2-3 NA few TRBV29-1 SVEKGVEQY
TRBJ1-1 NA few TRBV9 ASSVVRANTEAF
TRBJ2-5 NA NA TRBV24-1 ATSDSRGRFPETQY
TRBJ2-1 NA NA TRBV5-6 ASSLIWGANPPNEQF
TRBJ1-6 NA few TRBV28 ASSLQLRNSPLH
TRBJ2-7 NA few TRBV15 ATSRVEKPSYEQY
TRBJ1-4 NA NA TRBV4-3 ASSQDYLGDNEKLF
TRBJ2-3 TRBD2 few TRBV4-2 ASSPGLAGLHTDTQY
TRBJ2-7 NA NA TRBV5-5 ASSLGSPGYEQY
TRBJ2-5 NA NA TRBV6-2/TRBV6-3 ASSYDDGKETQY
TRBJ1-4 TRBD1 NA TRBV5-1 ASSWTGQGAIGEKLF